This T cell receptor beta chain was obtained from a study of post-analysis software for immune sequencing data. The study, taken as a whole, reports: Patients had higher frequencies than controls of five TRBV segments, including TRBV5-6, TRBV5-1 and TRBV20-1.

Unique molecular identifiers were present in the TCR beta cDNA libraries. T cells numbering roughly 0.9 to 11 million gave rise to around 460,000 cDNA molecules. Using its own MiXCR run on the PCR reads, TCRdb lists one record per CDR3 protein. This table holds 800,000 to 950,000 distinct CDR3 sequences, around 53% found once. Trimming at V came to 4 bases and at J to 3 bases, leaving 6 bases not matched to a gene. The CDR3 has 14 residues. Germline V gene lookup returns CDR1 SGDLS and CDR2 YYNGEE. This clonotype has just one count. What it binds is unknown. The chain joins TRBV9 to TRBJ1-2, with TRBD1 matching 7 bases. The sample comprised blood. The source is a girl aged 10-17 years with multiple sclerosis. CDR3: CASSPQGSHYGYTF. The CDR3 nucleotides are TGTGCCAGCAGCCCACAGGGGAGCCACTATGGCTACACCTTC.